A single sample is the source of the 2 T cell receptor beta chains below, sequenced in a study of CXCR3-negative and CXCR3-positive naive CD8 T cells (dated by TCRdb to between 2018 and 2021). Results and caveats for the whole study, not just this receptor: Compared with CXCR3-negative naive cells, CXCR3-positive naive cells had TRB CDR3s with higher hydrophobicity (lower Kidera factor 4), lower energy, and higher strength and volume indices.

These receptors' targets are unknown. The run used a NextSeq 550. The Human TCR Profiling Kit (MiLaboratory) was used to make UMI-labeled 5' RACE TRB cDNA libraries. Once TCRdb had reprocessed the reads, it stored one entry per CDR3 protein sequence and supplied no DNA. This specimen's table enumerates about 6,900 distinct CDR3 sequences. About 1.5% of the sample comes from the top ten. The sequencing input was naive CXCR3+ CD8+ T cells from blood. In the paper's terms, the cell subset or site label means: CD45RO-CCR7+CD27+CD95- naive CD8+ T cells expressing CXCR3 (TNR3+). These receptors were taken from a human donor in good health. Some clones in this sample may be carry-over from other donors' samples.

The CDR3 sequence is CASSPPDGDEQFF. The V and J genes are TRBV18 and TRBJ2-1. CDR1 is KGHSH and CDR2 is LQKENI in the germline V gene. The CDR3 is 13 amino acids.

The V gene is TRBV3-1, the J gene TRBJ2-7; absent DNA, TCRdb's TRBD2 call cannot be checked. CDR1 and CDR2 (germline): LGHDT, YNNKEL (reference sequence). CDR3 length equals 19 residues. The chain's CDR3 is CASSQVEPSGSWSSYEQYF.